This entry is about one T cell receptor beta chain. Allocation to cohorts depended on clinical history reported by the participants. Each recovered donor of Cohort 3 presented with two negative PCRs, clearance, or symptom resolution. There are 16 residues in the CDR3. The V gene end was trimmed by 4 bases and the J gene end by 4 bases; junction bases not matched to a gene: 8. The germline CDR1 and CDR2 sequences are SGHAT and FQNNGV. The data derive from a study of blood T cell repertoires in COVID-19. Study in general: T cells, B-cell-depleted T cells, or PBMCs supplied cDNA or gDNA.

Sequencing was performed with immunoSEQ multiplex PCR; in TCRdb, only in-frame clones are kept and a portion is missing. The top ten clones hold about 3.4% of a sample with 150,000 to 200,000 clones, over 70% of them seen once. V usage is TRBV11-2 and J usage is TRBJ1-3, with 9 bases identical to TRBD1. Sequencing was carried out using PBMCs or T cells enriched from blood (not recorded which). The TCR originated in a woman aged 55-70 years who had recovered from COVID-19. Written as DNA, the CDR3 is TGTGCCAGCAGCTCCAACAGGGGGCACGGGGGAAACACCATATATTTT. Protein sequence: CASSSNRGHGGNTIYF.